The 22 T cell receptor beta chains listed next were all sequenced from one sample in a study of blood T cells in healthy people across ages. PCR was performed a second time for 7 to 11 cycles using a sample-barcoded 5' primer and a J-beta primer mix. TCRdb re-derived calls from the 5' RACE reads in MiXCR, one entry per CDR3 protein. The table lists more than 500,000 distinct CDR3 sequences, approximately 25% of them singletons, with less than 20% in the top ten. Specimen: blood. Receptor source: a woman aged 70-85 years in good health.

This clonotype was seen at least ten times. The chain uses TRBV7-2 and TRBJ2-2, with 11 positions matching TRBD2. The J segment lost 8 bases and the V segment lost 4 bases, leaving 6 bases of the junction unmatched. Germline-derived CDR1 and CDR2 are SGHTA and FQGNSA. The CDR3 runs 15 residues. The CDR3 DNA reads TGTGCCAGCAGCTGGACGACTAGCGGGGCTGGGGAGCTGTTTTTT. Translating gives CASSWTTSGAGELFF.

Of note for this clonotype: Since a much larger clone is just one base distant, this may be a read error. J is TRBJ1-2 and V is TRBV12-3 or TRBV12-4, with D perhaps matching TRBD1 (5 bases). CDR3 length: 13 residues. DNA for the CDR3: TGTGCCATCCAGATGTCGGGACGCTATAGCTACACCTTC. Translated: CAIQMSGRYSYTF.

This clonotype was seen a few times. The chain combines TRBV9 with TRBJ1-1, with D tentatively TRBD1 (5 bases). The CDR3 spans 14 residues. Trimming shortened V by 4 bases and J by 9 bases, and 19 bases separated the two germline ends. Germline V gene data show CDR1 as SGDLS and CDR2 as YYNGEE. The CDR3 bases are TGTGCCAGCAGCTTTTCGGGACCCATCCTACAAGCTTTCTTT. The encoded protein is CASSFSGPILQAFF. Supplemented by reference TRBV9 and TRBJ1-1, the full variable domain reads DSGVTQTPKHLITATGQRVTLRCSPRSGDLSVYWYQQSLDQGLQFLIQYYNGEERAKGNILERFSAQQFPDLHSELNLSSLELGDSALYFCASSFSGPILQAFFGQGTRLTVV.

This clonotype was seen a handful of times. This chain links TRBV27 with TRBJ1-2; TRBD1 might be the D (5 bases). CDR3 length equals 14 residues. V shed 5 bases and J shed 3 bases, with 13 bases lying between them. Germline V gene sequence: CDR1 MNHEY, CDR2 SMNVEV (reference sequence). DNA for the CDR3: TGTGCCAGCAGTCCGGACCTCAGGGACTATGGCTACACCTTC. The encoded protein is CASSPDLRDYGYTF.

This clonotype was counted only a few times. The V call is TRBV20-1, the J call TRBJ2-1, with D possibly TRBD1 on 5 matching bases. The J call could be wrong; TRBJ2-5 is a better fit for the DNA end. Looked up from germline, CDR1 is DFQATT and CDR2 is SNEGSKA (reference sequence). This CDR3 region has 12 residues. Here the CDR3 DNA reads TGCAGTGCTAGAGGGGGCTTCGGGACCCAGTACTTC. This codes for CSARGGFGTQYF.

V usage is TRBV20-1 and J usage is TRBJ1-4; 7 bases line up with TRBD1. The CDR3 covers 12 residues. Germline assignment: CDR1 DFQATT and CDR2 SNEGSKA (reference sequence). V lost 2 bases, J lost 11 bases, and 5 bases stayed unmatched. The DNA for the CDR3 is TGCAGTGCTAGACGCCTCAGGGGGAAACTGTTTTTT. It is translated as CSARRLRGKLFF.

This clonotype was counted only a few times. V gene TRBV12-3 or TRBV12-4 combines with J gene TRBJ1-4; D is uncertain. Trimming pared 5 bases from V and 0 bases from J, leaving 7 bases between. The CDR3 consists of 14 residues. CDR3 protein: CASSKRATNEKLFF. CDR3 DNA sequence: TGTGCCAGCAGTAAACGGGCAACTAATGAAAAACTGTTTTTT.

This clonotype was detected only a few times. The rearrangement uses TRBV11-3 and TRBJ2-3; 7 bases align to TRBD1. The junction had 11 bases not matched to a gene; V was cut back by 5 bases and J by 3 bases. Looked up from germline, CDR1 is SGHNT and CDR2 is YENEEA. The CDR3 loop spans 16 amino acids. The CDR3 sequence: CASSPSYRGGTDTQYF. CDR3 nucleotides: TGTGCCAGCAGCCCATCTTACAGGGGTGGGACAGATACGCAGTATTTT.

In this sample, this clonotype turned up a few times. The chain is built from TRBV28 and TRBJ2-5; D gene ambiguous. This CDR3 has 13 amino acids. The V and J ends lost 10 bases and 5 bases respectively, with 17 bases between them. Germline CDR1 and CDR2: MDHEN and SYDVKM. The CDR3: CATFNPLGETQYF. In DNA form, the CDR3 reads TGTGCCACATTCAATCCCCTGGGGGAGACCCAGTACTTC.

The rearrangement uses TRBV3-1 and TRBJ2-3, with TRBD2 identical over 7 bases. J lost 5 bases, V lost 2 bases, and 7 bases had no gene match. CDR1 is LGHDT, CDR2 YNNKEL, per germline (reference sequence). This CDR3 region has 15 residues. DNA of the CDR3: TGTGCCAGCAGCCAAACGGGGGGTATGAGAGATACGCAGTATTTT. It yields the protein CASSQTGGMRDTQYF.

The chain recombines TRBV20-1 with TRBJ1-5, with 9 bases aligning to TRBD1. Germline trimming cut 6 bases from V and 5 bases from J; bases unmatched to any gene: 11. CDR1 is DFQATT, CDR2 SNEGSKA, per germline (reference sequence). The length of the CDR3 is 15 residues. The CDR3 is CSAIQGAGVDQPQHF. For the CDR3, the DNA is TGCAGTGCCATACAGGGGGCAGGAGTCGATCAGCCCCAGCATTTT.

This clonotype was found once. This sequence joins TRBV5-1 and TRBJ2-5; 8 nucleotides align to TRBD2. The CDR3 runs to 14 residues. The germline gives CDR1 SGHRS, CDR2 YFSETQ. J gave up 0 bases and V 5 bases, and 3 bases lay outside the gene matches. CDR3 protein: CASRPGGYQETQYF. The DNA of the CDR3 is TGCGCCAGCAGACCGGGGGGGTACCAAGAGACCCAGTACTTC.

The V and J genes are TRBV21-1 and TRBJ2-4. TRBV21-1 is tagged as a pseudogene. This CDR3 is 17 amino acids long. CDR3 residues: CASSKEGLIGAKNIQYF. In DNA form, the CDR3 reads TGTGCCAGCAGCAAAGAAGGCCTGATCGGAGCCAAAAACATTCAGTACTTC.

The gene calls are TRBV6-5 and TRBJ1-2; 8 bases fit TRBD1. The V gene end was trimmed by 4 bases and the J gene end by 5 bases; junction bases not matched to a gene: 6. Germline lookup yields CDR1 MNHEY and CDR2 SVGAGI. This CDR3 is built from 14 residues. The CDR3 DNA is TGTGCCAGCAGTTCGAACCAGGGGGCGTATGGCTACACCTTC. Translation: CASSSNQGAYGYTF.

This clonotype was seen a few times. The chain recombines TRBV5-6 with TRBJ1-2, with D possibly being TRBD1 (6 bases). Germline V lookup: CDR1 SGHDT, CDR2 YYEEEE. V lost 1 base to trimming and J lost 5 bases, with 15 bases between them. CDR3 length equals 15 residues. Here the CDR3 reads CASSLKDSVWYGYTF. In DNA, the CDR3 is TGTGCCAGCAGCTTGAAGGACAGCGTTTGGTATGGCTACACCTTC.

The chain links TRBV20-1 to TRBJ1-2; 10 positions agree with TRBD1. The germline gives CDR1 DFQATT, CDR2 SNEGSKA (reference sequence). The CDR3 covers 16 residues. The V segment lost 5 bases and the J segment 6 bases; nucleotides outside the gene matches: 15. The CDR3 protein is CSAQTIRDRGRDGYTF. CDR3 coding DNA: TGCAGTGCTCAGACTATCCGGGACAGGGGAAGGGATGGCTACACCTTC.

The chain has TRBV19 and TRBJ1-1, with D maybe TRBD1 (5 bases). Trimming removed 7 bases at V and 4 bases at J, with 16 bases between. The germline V gene encodes CDR1 LNHDA and CDR2 SQIVND (reference sequence). The CDR3 runs to 14 residues. CDR3 region: CASNPGRQGTEAFF. CDR3 nucleotides: TGTGCCAGTAACCCGGGACGGCAGGGCACTGAAGCTTTCTTT. Complete variable domain (other parts from reference TRBV19 and TRBJ1-1): DGGITQSPKYLFRKEGQNVTLSCEQNLNHDAMYWYRQDPGQGLRLIYYSQIVNDFQKGDIAEGYSVSREKKESFPLTVTSAQKNPTAFYLCASNPGRQGTEAFFGQGTRLTVV.

This clonotype was counted a single time. The rearrangement links TRBV24-1 to TRBJ2-5, with 16 nucleotides matching TRBD2. The J call may not be correct, given that the DNA end is closer to TRBJ2-1. The germline CDR1 and CDR2 sequences are KGHDR and SFDVKD. This CDR3 contains 16 residues. CDR3 protein: CATSDSGLAGGNEQFF. DNA for the CDR3: TGTGCCACCAGTGATTCGGGACTAGCGGGGGGGAATGAGCAGTTCTTC.

This clonotype was seen only a few times. The chain is built from TRBV20-1 and TRBJ1-1, with D tentatively TRBD1 (6 bases). Germline V lookup: CDR1 DFQATT, CDR2 SNEGSKA (reference sequence). Trimming stripped 3 bases from V and 0 bases from J, with 11 bases between. CDR3 length: 14 amino acids. The CDR3 loop reads CSASRGAMNTEAFF. The CDR3 region has the DNA TGCAGTGCTAGCCGGGGGGCCATGAACACTGAAGCTTTCTTT.

The sample holds many counts of this clonotype. The chain has TRBV30 and TRBJ1-2; no clear D. The V end lost 2 bases, the J end lost 5 bases, and 12 bases lay between the germline ends. CDR3 length: 13 residues. The germline V gene encodes CDR1 GTSNPN and CDR2 SVGIG (reference sequence). The DNA of the CDR3 is TGTGCCTGGAGTCCCCCGGTTTCATATGGCTACACCTTC. Protein product: CAWSPPVSYGYTF.

The rearrangement uses TRBV29-1 and TRBJ2-2, with D perhaps TRBD1 (6 bases). The CDR3 runs 15 residues. In germline, CDR1 is SQVTM, CDR2 ANQGSEA. Trimming cost V 7 bases and J 1 base, with 16 bases left between them. The CDR3 loop reads CSATTGTWNTGELFF. In DNA form, the CDR3 reads TGCAGCGCTACCACCGGGACATGGAACACCGGGGAGCTGTTTTTT.

The rearrangement uses TRBV6-2 or TRBV6-3 and TRBJ1-2; D unclear. CDR3 length: 13 residues. Germline V lookup: CDR1 MNHEY, CDR2 SVGEGT. Trimming removed 2 bases from V and 6 bases from J, with 10 bases in between. The CDR3 reads CASSYGQANGYTF. The CDR3 DNA reads as TGTGCCAGCAGTTACGGGCAGGCGAATGGCTACACCTTC.